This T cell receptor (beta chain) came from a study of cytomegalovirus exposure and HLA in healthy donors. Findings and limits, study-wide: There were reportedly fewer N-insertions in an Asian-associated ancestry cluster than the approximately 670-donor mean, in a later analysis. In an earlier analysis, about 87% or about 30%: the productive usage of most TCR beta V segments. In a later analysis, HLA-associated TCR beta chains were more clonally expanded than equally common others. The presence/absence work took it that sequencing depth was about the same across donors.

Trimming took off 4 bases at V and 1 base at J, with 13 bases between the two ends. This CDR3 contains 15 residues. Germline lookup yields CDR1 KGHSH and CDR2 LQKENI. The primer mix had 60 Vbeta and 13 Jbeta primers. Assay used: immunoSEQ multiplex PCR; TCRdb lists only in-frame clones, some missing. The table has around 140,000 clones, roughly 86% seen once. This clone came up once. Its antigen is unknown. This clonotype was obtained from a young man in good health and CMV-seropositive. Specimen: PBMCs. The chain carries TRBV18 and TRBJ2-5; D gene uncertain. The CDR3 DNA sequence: TGTGCCAGCTCACGAAATGCAGGAACCCAAGAGACCCAGTACTTC. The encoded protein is CASSRNAGTQETQYF.